This is a list of T cell receptor beta chains from one sample in a study of beta chain features in type 1 diabetes. The table came from immunoSEQ multiplex PCR; TCRdb's copy has only in-frame clones and leaves some out. In the table there are about 470,000 clones, 30% of which are singletons. The material sequenced was naive CD4+ T cells from blood. These receptors were obtained from a man between 18 and 35 years old in good health. Both conserved end residues are part of each CDR3. Each record gives: J gene, V gene, clone size, D gene, CDR3 DNA, CDR3 protein. The D gene is left open where the match is weak. Expanded clones are given a class, and other clones once, few, many or no size at all.

J gene: TRBJ2-5; V gene: TRBV29-1; clone size: few; D gene: -; CDR3 DNA: TGCAGCGGCAAACTACAGGAAAAAGAGACCCAGTACTTC; CDR3 protein: CSGKLQEKETQYF
J gene: TRBJ2-1; V gene: TRBV4-3; clone size: few; D gene: TRBD2; CDR3 DNA: TGCGCCAGCAGTAGCGGGAGGGCTCTGGGGAATGAGCAGTTCTTC; CDR3 protein: CASSSGRALGNEQFF
J gene: TRBJ2-1; V gene: TRBV7-9; clone size: -; D gene: TRBD2; CDR3 DNA: TGTGCCAGCAGCCGACTAGCGGGAGAATACAATGAGCAGTTCTTC; CDR3 protein: CASSRLAGEYNEQFF
J gene: TRBJ1-4; V gene: TRBV28; clone size: -; D gene: -; CDR3 DNA: TGTGCCACGCGTGGTGAAAAACTGTTTTTT; CDR3 protein: CATRGEKLFF
J gene: TRBJ2-3; V gene: TRBV7-9; clone size: few; D gene: -; CDR3 DNA: TGTGCCAGCAGCCCAGGGCCAGATACGCAGTATTTT; CDR3 protein: CASSPGPDTQYF
J gene: TRBJ2-3; V gene: TRBV29-1; clone size: -; D gene: -; CDR3 DNA: TGCAGCGTTGGGATTGACACAGATACGCAGTATTTT; CDR3 protein: CSVGIDTDTQYF
J gene: TRBJ1-2; V gene: TRBV4-1; clone size: -; D gene: -; CDR3 DNA: TGCGCCAGCAACCAAGAAATGGGGGCTGGCTACACCTTC; CDR3 protein: CASNQEMGAGYTF
J gene: TRBJ1-5; V gene: TRBV18; clone size: few; D gene: -; CDR3 DNA: TGTGCCAGCTCACCAGATAGCAATCAGCCCCAGCATTTT; CDR3 protein: CASSPDSNQPQHF
J gene: TRBJ1-2; V gene: TRBV9; clone size: -; D gene: -; CDR3 DNA: TGTGCCAGCACCAACGGGGCAGGGCCCTATGGCTACACCTTC; CDR3 protein: CASTNGAGPYGYTF
J gene: TRBJ2-1; V gene: TRBV25-1; clone size: -; D gene: TRBD2; CDR3 DNA: TGTGCCAGCAGACTAGCGGGGGACAATGAGCAGTTCTTC; CDR3 protein: CASRLAGDNEQFF
J gene: TRBJ1-3; V gene: TRBV13; clone size: once; D gene: -; CDR3 DNA: TGTGCCAGCAGCGAAAGGGGACGGACCACCCTCTCTGGAAACACCATATATTTT; CDR3 protein: CASSERGRTTLSGNTIYF
J gene: TRBJ2-5; V gene: TRBV10-3; clone size: few; D gene: TRBD1; CDR3 DNA: TGTGCCATCAGGAACGGGACAGTACAAGAGACCCAGTACTTC; CDR3 protein: CAIRNGTVQETQYF
J gene: TRBJ2-3; V gene: TRBV5-1; clone size: -; D gene: TRBD2; CDR3 DNA: TGCGCCAGCAGCTTTTCGCTAGCGGGAGATACGCAGTATTTT; CDR3 protein: CASSFSLAGDTQYF
J gene: TRBJ1-4; V gene: TRBV18; clone size: -; D gene: TRBD1; CDR3 DNA: TGTGCCAGCTCGCCCGGGACAGGGTTAGGATGGCTGTTTTTT; CDR3 protein: CASSPGTGLGWLFF
J gene: TRBJ2-1; V gene: TRBV30; clone size: few; D gene: TRBD1; CDR3 DNA: TGTGCCTGGAGTCTTCCGGGACAGGGGGCCTATTATGAGCAGTTCTTC; CDR3 protein: CAWSLPGQGAYYEQFF
J gene: TRBJ2-3; V gene: TRBV9; clone size: few; D gene: -; CDR3 DNA: TGTGCCAGCAGCGCGGACACAGATACGCAGTATTTT; CDR3 protein: CASSADTDTQYF
J gene: TRBJ1-1; V gene: TRBV7-7; clone size: -; D gene: TRBD1; CDR3 DNA: TGTGCTAGCAGCGCGGACAGGGGGACTGAAGCTTTCTTT; CDR3 protein: CASSADRGTEAFF
J gene: TRBJ1-5; V gene: TRBV30; clone size: few; D gene: -; CDR3 DNA: TGTGCCTGGGGACAACGTGGCAATCAGCCCCAGCATTTT; CDR3 protein: CAWGQRGNQPQHF
J gene: TRBJ2-1; V gene: TRBV9; clone size: -; D gene: -; CDR3 DNA: TGTGCCAGCAGCGTAGGTGGAGGATTTTCCTACAATGAGCAGTTCTTC; CDR3 protein: CASSVGGGFSYNEQFF
J gene: TRBJ1-3; V gene: TRBV7-9; clone size: few; D gene: -; CDR3 DNA: TGTGCCAGCAGCCCAGGACAGAACTCTGGAAACACCATATATTTT; CDR3 protein: CASSPGQNSGNTIYF
J gene: TRBJ2-7; V gene: TRBV9; clone size: -; D gene: TRBD2; CDR3 DNA: TGTGCCAGCAGCGTACCTTCGGGACTAGCGGGAGTGTGGTGCGAGCAGTACTTC; CDR3 protein: CASSVPSGLAGVWCEQYF
J gene: TRBJ2-1; V gene: TRBV10-3; clone size: few; D gene: TRBD2; CDR3 DNA: TGTGCCATCAGGGCTAGCGGCGAGGATGAGCAGTTCTTC; CDR3 protein: CAIRASGEDEQFF
J gene: TRBJ2-7; V gene: TRBV5-4; clone size: -; D gene: -; CDR3 DNA: TGTGCCAGCAGCTTGGTGATGGGGTACGAGCAGTACTTC; CDR3 protein: CASSLVMGYEQYF
J gene: TRBJ2-1; V gene: TRBV29-1; clone size: few; D gene: TRBD2; CDR3 DNA: TGCAGCGTTGAGGCGGTAGCGGGAGGGCTGGCCTACAATGAGCAGTTCTTC; CDR3 protein: CSVEAVAGGLAYNEQFF
J gene: TRBJ2-5; V gene: TRBV29-1; clone size: -; D gene: -; CDR3 DNA: TGCAGCGTTGCCACTGGGGAAGAGACCCAGTACTTC; CDR3 protein: CSVATGEETQYF
J gene: TRBJ2-4; V gene: TRBV2; clone size: few; D gene: -; CDR3 DNA: TGTGCCAGCAGTCCGCGGACAGCCCTAGCCAAAAACATTCAGTACTTC; CDR3 protein: CASSPRTALAKNIQYF
J gene: TRBJ1-1; V gene: TRBV30; clone size: few; D gene: -; CDR3 DNA: TGTGCCTGGAGTAGGGAGAACACTGAAGCTTTCTTT; CDR3 protein: CAWSRENTEAFF
J gene: TRBJ2-7; V gene: TRBV5-4; clone size: few; D gene: TRBD2; CDR3 DNA: TGTGCCAGCAGCTTGGTGACGGGGGGTGTCGAGCAGTACTTC; CDR3 protein: CASSLVTGGVEQYF
J gene: TRBJ2-1; V gene: TRBV29-1; clone size: -; D gene: -; CDR3 DNA: TGCAGCTTTGTGGGGTACGGTGAGCAGTTCTTC; CDR3 protein: CSFVGYGEQFF
J gene: TRBJ2-1; V gene: TRBV28; clone size: -; D gene: TRBD2; CDR3 DNA: TGTGCCAGCACACTAGCGGGAGGTTCCTACAATGAGCAGTTCTTC; CDR3 protein: CASTLAGGSYNEQFF
J gene: TRBJ2-6; V gene: TRBV7-2; clone size: few; D gene: -; CDR3 DNA: TGTGCCAGCAGCTTAGGTGGGACTGGGGCCAACGTCCTGACTTTC; CDR3 protein: CASSLGGTGANVLTF
J gene: TRBJ2-3; V gene: TRBV6-4; clone size: -; D gene: -; CDR3 DNA: TGTGCCAGCACCCCACGGGCAGGGTGGACAGATACGCAGTATTTT; CDR3 protein: CASTPRAGWTDTQYF
J gene: TRBJ2-7; V gene: TRBV7-2; clone size: -; D gene: TRBD2; CDR3 DNA: TGTGCCAGCAGCATCGGCGGCGGGAGTAGATACGAGCAGTACTTC; CDR3 protein: CASSIGGGSRYEQYF
J gene: TRBJ1-1; V gene: TRBV4-2; clone size: few; D gene: -; CDR3 DNA: TGTGCCAGCAGCCAGGGACTCACTGAAGCTTTCTTT; CDR3 protein: CASSQGLTEAFF
J gene: TRBJ2-1; V gene: TRBV2; clone size: -; D gene: TRBD2; CDR3 DNA: TGTGCCACCAGCGGACTAGCGGGAGCCTACAATGAGCAGTTCTTC; CDR3 protein: CATSGLAGAYNEQFF
J gene: TRBJ1-2; V gene: TRBV25-1; clone size: -; D gene: -; CDR3 DNA: TGTGCCAGCAGTGACCTACAAAATGGCTACACCTTC; CDR3 protein: CASSDLQNGYTF
J gene: TRBJ2-7; V gene: TRBV5-1; clone size: -; D gene: -; CDR3 DNA: TGCGCCAGCAATTGGGGCTCCGATGGCGAGCAGTACTTC; CDR3 protein: CASNWGSDGEQYF
J gene: TRBJ2-3; V gene: TRBV4-2; clone size: few; D gene: -; CDR3 DNA: TGTGCCAGCAGCCAAGGCGAGGGGACGCATCGAGATACGCAGTATTTT; CDR3 protein: CASSQGEGTHRDTQYF
J gene: TRBJ2-7; V gene: TRBV30; clone size: -; D gene: TRBD2; CDR3 DNA: TGTGCCTGGAGTCTCCCGGGACTAGCGACCTCCTACGAGCAGTACTTC; CDR3 protein: CAWSLPGLATSYEQYF
J gene: TRBJ2-2; V gene: TRBV29-1; clone size: -; D gene: -; CDR3 DNA: TGCAGCGTTGAAATTCCCAGTAACACCGGGGAGCTGTTTTTT; CDR3 protein: CSVEIPSNTGELFF
J gene: TRBJ2-5; V gene: TRBV29-1; clone size: -; D gene: -; CDR3 DNA: TGCAGCGTTCGGGTTAGCGGCCAAGAGACCCAGTACTTC; CDR3 protein: CSVRVSGQETQYF
J gene: TRBJ1-4; V gene: TRBV9; clone size: -; D gene: -; CDR3 DNA: TGTGCCAGCAGTCGGGGGCAATTGGCAACTAATGAAAAACTGTTTTTT; CDR3 protein: CASSRGQLATNEKLFF
J gene: TRBJ2-1; V gene: TRBV5-4; clone size: -; D gene: -; CDR3 DNA: TGTGCCAGCAGCCCCTTGGGACAACAACAGGGTAGGCAGTTCTTC; CDR3 protein: CASSPLGQQQGRQFF
J gene: TRBJ1-1; V gene: TRBV7-2; clone size: -; D gene: -; CDR3 DNA: TGTGCCAGCAGCCCACTCTACAGGAACACTGAAGCTTTCTTT; CDR3 protein: CASSPLYRNTEAFF
J gene: TRBJ2-6; V gene: TRBV30; clone size: few; D gene: TRBD1; CDR3 DNA: TGTGCCTGTTCGGACAGGGGCGCTTCTGGGGCCAACGTCCTGACTTTC; CDR3 protein: CACSDRGASGANVLTF
J gene: TRBJ2-1; V gene: TRBV5-1; clone size: -; D gene: TRBD1; CDR3 DNA: TGCGCCAGCAGCGACGGGACAGGGACACATGAGCAGTTCTTC; CDR3 protein: CASSDGTGTHEQFF
J gene: TRBJ2-7; V gene: TRBV30; clone size: few; D gene: -; CDR3 DNA: TGTGCCTGGACCATGACAGGCTACGAGCAGTACTTC; CDR3 protein: CAWTMTGYEQYF
J gene: TRBJ2-7; V gene: TRBV5-1; clone size: -; D gene: -; CDR3 DNA: TGCGCCAGCAGAGGGGCTAGGGAAGTCTACGAGCAGTACTTC; CDR3 protein: CASRGAREVYEQYF
J gene: TRBJ1-1; V gene: TRBV7-9; clone size: -; D gene: -; CDR3 DNA: TGTGCCAGCAGTAGCGACCGTCGAACTGAAGCTTTCTTT; CDR3 protein: CASSSDRRTEAFF
J gene: TRBJ2-4; V gene: TRBV6-1; clone size: -; D gene: TRBD1; CDR3 DNA: TGTGCCAGCAGTGTCGGGACAGGGGGTAACATTCAGTACTTC; CDR3 protein: CASSVGTGGNIQYF
J gene: TRBJ2-7; V gene: TRBV29-1; clone size: few; D gene: -; CDR3 DNA: TGCAGCGTTGAATTAGGGACCTACGAGCAGTACTTC; CDR3 protein: CSVELGTYEQYF
J gene: TRBJ2-7; V gene: TRBV6-6; clone size: -; D gene: -; CDR3 DNA: TGTGCCAGCAGTTACGCGGGGGAGCAGTACTTC; CDR3 protein: CASSYAGEQYF
J gene: TRBJ2-5; V gene: TRBV5-1; clone size: -; D gene: -; CDR3 DNA: TGCGCCAGCAGCCTCGGACTGGGGGAGACCCAGTACTTC; CDR3 protein: CASSLGLGETQYF
J gene: TRBJ1-5; V gene: TRBV29-1; clone size: -; D gene: -; CDR3 DNA: TGCAGCCTACCAGAGGGGAATGATAGCAATCAGCCCCAGCATTTT; CDR3 protein: CSLPEGNDSNQPQHF
J gene: TRBJ1-5; V gene: TRBV4-1; clone size: -; D gene: -; CDR3 DNA: TGCGCCAGCAGCCAAGATGTAGCAGGTCCCTATAGCAATCAGCCCCAGCATTTT; CDR3 protein: CASSQDVAGPYSNQPQHF
J gene: TRBJ2-1; V gene: TRBV7-9; clone size: few; D gene: TRBD2; CDR3 DNA: TGTGCCAGCAGCCAGACTAGCGGGAGCTACAATGAGCAGTTCTTC; CDR3 protein: CASSQTSGSYNEQFF
J gene: TRBJ2-1; V gene: TRBV9; clone size: -; D gene: -; CDR3 DNA: TGTGCCAGCAGCCCCACCACGGGGTGGGCCGATGAGCAGTTCTTC; CDR3 protein: CASSPTTGWADEQFF
J gene: TRBJ1-1; V gene: TRBV5-4; clone size: -; D gene: -; CDR3 DNA: TGTGCCAGCAGCACAAAGACAGACCTGAACACTGAAGCTTTCTTT; CDR3 protein: CASSTKTDLNTEAFF